Given below is one TCR beta chain in context. This entry is derived from a study of metastatic and nonmetastatic thyroid tumors. TCRdb re-called clones from the PCR reads using MiXCR. The table lists about 16,000 clones, under 35% of them singletons. This CDR3 region has 13 residues. The germline V gene has CDR1 MNHNS and CDR2 SASEGT. Germline trimming cut 6 bases from V and 4 bases from J; bases unmatched to any gene: 5. Among the patients, none had received any treatment before thyroid surgery. Sequencing input: adjacent normal tissue. This chain connects TRBV6-1 to TRBJ2-7; 8 nucleotides line up with TRBD1. This TCR was sampled from a female donor with papillary thyroid cancer or a benign thyroid nodule (not recorded which). Some clones in this sample may be carry-over from other donors' samples. Here the CDR3 reads CASSRTGLYEQYF. The CDR3 DNA follows: TGTGCCAGCAGCCGGACAGGGCTTTACGAGCAGTACTTC.